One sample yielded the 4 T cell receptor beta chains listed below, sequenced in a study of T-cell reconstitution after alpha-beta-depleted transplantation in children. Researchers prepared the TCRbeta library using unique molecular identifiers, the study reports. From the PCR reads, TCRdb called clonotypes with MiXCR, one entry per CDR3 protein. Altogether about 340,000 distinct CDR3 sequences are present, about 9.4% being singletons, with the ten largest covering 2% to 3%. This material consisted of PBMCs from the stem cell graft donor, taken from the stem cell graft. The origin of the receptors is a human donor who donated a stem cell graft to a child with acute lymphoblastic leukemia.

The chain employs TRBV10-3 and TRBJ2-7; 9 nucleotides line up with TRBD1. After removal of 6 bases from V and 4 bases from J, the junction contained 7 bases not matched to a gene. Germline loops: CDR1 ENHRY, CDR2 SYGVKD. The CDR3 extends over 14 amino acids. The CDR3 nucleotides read TGTGCCATCAGGCGGGACAGGGAGGGGTACGAGCAGTACTTC. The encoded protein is CAIRRDREGYEQYF.

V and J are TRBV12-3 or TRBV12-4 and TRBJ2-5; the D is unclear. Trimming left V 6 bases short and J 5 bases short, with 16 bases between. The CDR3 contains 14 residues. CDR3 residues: CASSRDLTTETQYF. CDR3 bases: TGTGCCAGCAGCCGAGACCTAACTACCGAGACCCAGTACTTC.

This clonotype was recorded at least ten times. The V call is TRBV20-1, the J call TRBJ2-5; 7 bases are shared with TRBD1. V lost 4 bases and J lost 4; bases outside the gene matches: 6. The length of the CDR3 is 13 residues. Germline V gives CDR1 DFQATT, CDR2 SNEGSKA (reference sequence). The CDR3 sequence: CSANDRVGETQYF. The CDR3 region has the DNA TGCAGTGCTAACGACAGGGTTGGAGAGACCCAGTACTTC.

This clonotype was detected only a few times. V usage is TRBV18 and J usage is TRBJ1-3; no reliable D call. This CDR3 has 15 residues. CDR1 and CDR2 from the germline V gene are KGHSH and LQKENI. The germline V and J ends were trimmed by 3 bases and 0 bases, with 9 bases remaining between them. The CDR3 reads CASSPQRLSGNTIYF. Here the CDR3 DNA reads TGTGCCAGCTCACCCCAAAGACTCTCTGGAAACACCATATATTTT.